The TCR beta chain described here comes from a study of pediatric ulcerative colitis. Clones were sequenced by immunoSEQ multiplex PCR, and TCRdb holds only the in-frame ones, with some missing. The repertoire includes 55,000 to 75,000 clones, roughly 90% of them detected once, and approximately 3.7% sits in the top ten. The CDR3 is 14 amino acids. CDR1 and CDR2 from the germline V gene are MNHEY and SMNVEV (reference sequence). V lost 5 bases and J 9 bases, leaving 19 bases between the germline ends. Sequenced sample: blood. The chain has TRBV27 and TRBJ1-1; possibly TRBD1 for D (5 bases). The clonotype was recovered from a boy younger than 18 with severe ulcerative colitis. CDR3 bases: TGTGCCAGCAGTGAGAAAGCAAAGGGGTTCCAAGCTTTCTTT. Amino acid sequence: CASSEKAKGFQAFF.